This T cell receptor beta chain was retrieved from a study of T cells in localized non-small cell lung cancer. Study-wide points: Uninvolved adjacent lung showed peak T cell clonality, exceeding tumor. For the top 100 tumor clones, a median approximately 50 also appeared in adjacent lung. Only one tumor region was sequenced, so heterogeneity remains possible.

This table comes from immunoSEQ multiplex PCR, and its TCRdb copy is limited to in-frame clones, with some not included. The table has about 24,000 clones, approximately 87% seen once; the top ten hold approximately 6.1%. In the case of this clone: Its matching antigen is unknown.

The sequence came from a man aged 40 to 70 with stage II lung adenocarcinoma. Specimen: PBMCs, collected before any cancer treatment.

CDR3 bases: TGTGCCAGCTCGTTCTTGACTAGCGGGGCTTCCTACGAGCAGTACTTC. It translates to CASSFLTSGASYEQYF. The J gene is TRBJ2-7, the V gene TRBV18, with TRBD2 matching over 11 bases. The V and J ends lost 6 bases and 1 base, in that order; junction bases with no gene match: 8. CDR1 KGHSH and CDR2 LQKENI come from the germline V gene. The length of the CDR3 is 16 residues.